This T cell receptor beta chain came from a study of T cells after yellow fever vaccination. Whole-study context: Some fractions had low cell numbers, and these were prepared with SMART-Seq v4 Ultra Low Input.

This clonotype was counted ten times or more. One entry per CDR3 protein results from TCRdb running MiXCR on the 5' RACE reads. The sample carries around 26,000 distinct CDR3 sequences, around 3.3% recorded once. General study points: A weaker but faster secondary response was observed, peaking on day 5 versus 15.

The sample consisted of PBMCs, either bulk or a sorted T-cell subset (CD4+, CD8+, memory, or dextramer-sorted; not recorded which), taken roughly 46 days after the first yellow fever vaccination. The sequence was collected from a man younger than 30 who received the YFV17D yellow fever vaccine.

CDR3 sequence reads: CASSVSGTLDTQYF. The CDR3 DNA sequence: TGCGCCAGCAGCGTCTCCGGGACATTGGATACGCAGTATTTT. V is TRBV5-1 and J is TRBJ2-3; a possible D gene is TRBD1 (6 bases). Germline lookup yields CDR1 SGHRS and CDR2 YFSETQ. V was cut by 4 bases and J by 6 bases, with 15 bases left in between. This CDR3 is 14 amino acids long.